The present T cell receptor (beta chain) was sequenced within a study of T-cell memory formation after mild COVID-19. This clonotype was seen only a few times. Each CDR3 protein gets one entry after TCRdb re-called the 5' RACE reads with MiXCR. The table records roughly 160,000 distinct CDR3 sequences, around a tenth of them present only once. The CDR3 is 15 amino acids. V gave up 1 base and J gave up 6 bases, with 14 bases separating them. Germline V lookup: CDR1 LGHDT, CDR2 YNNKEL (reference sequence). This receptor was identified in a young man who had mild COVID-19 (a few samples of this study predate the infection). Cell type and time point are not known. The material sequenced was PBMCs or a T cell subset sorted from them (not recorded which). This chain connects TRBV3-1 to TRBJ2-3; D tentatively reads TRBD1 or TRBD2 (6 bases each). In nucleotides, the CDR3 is TGTGCCAGCAGCCAAGGAACGGGGGCGAGGGATACGCAGTATTTT. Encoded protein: CASSQGTGARDTQYF.